Following are 27 T cell receptor beta chains from one sample sequenced in a study of Graves' ophthalmopathy and Graves' hyperthyroidism. Using RNA transcripts, the TCR beta CDR3 regions were amplified. HTBI primers served in a first-round RT-PCR, which a second-round multiplex PCR followed. TCRdb re-derived calls from the multiplex PCR reads in MiXCR, one entry per CDR3 protein. Here the sample spans 200,000 to 250,000 distinct CDR3 sequences, 20% to 25% being singletons. Material for sequencing was peripheral blood. The receptors were sampled from a woman between 50 and 59 years old with Graves' ophthalmopathy.

The rearrangement links TRBV2 to TRBJ2-5; D possibly corresponds to TRBD2 (6 bases). This CDR3 contains 16 residues. Deletions cut 4 bases from V and 5 bases from J, with 20 bases between. Germline-derived CDR1 and CDR2 are SNHLY and FYNNEI. The CDR3 loop reads CASSGSGLASRETQYF. For the CDR3, the DNA is TGTGCCAGCAGTGGGTCAGGGCTAGCGAGTCGTGAGACCCAGTACTTC.

This clonotype was counted many times. This rearrangement joins TRBV2 to TRBJ2-7, with 10 bases fitting TRBD1. The CDR3 length is 14 residues. Germline values: CDR1 SNHLY, CDR2 FYNNEI. V was pared by 6 bases and J by 7 bases, with 9 bases of the junction left unmatched. CDR3 in amino acids: CASSFDRGREEQYF. The CDR3 bases are TGTGCCAGCAGCTTTGACAGGGGGCGAGAAGAGCAGTACTTC.

J is TRBJ1-1 and V is TRBV7-9, with a tentative D call TRBD1 (5 bases). The CDR3 length is 14 residues. The V gene lost 5 bases and the J gene lost 3 bases, with 13 bases spanning the gap. From germline, CDR1 is SEHNR and CDR2 FQNEAQ (reference sequence). CDR3 loop: CASSDDSGDTEAFF. The CDR3 DNA reads TGTGCCAGCAGCGATGACAGCGGGGACACTGAAGCTTTCTTT. Complete variable domain (other parts from reference TRBV7-9 and TRBJ1-1): DTGVSQNPRHKITKRGQNVTFRCDPISEHNRLYWYRQTLGQGPEFLTYFQNEAQLEKSRLLSDRFSAERPKGSFSTLEIQRTEQGDSAMYLCASSDDSGDTEAFFGQGTRLTVV.

Many counts were recorded for this clonotype. A much larger clone lies one base from this, so it may be a read error. The chain combines TRBV6-1 with TRBJ2-7, with D unclear. This CDR3 spans 11 amino acids. The V and J ends lost 8 bases and 2 bases respectively, with 7 bases between them. Germline V gives CDR1 MNHNS, CDR2 SASEGT. CDR3 coding DNA: TGTGCCAGCCGTCTAACCTACGAGCAGTACTTC. Translated: CASRLTYEQYF.

This clonotype was seen ten or more times. The rearrangement uses TRBV6-1 and TRBJ2-3; 13 nucleotides match TRBD2. The CDR3 contains 15 residues. CDR1 is MNHNS and CDR2 is SASEGT in the germline V gene. Trimming took 6 bases from V and 4 from J; bases not matched to a gene: 4. In DNA, the CDR3 is TGTGCCAGCAGGTTGGGACTAGCGGGACCAGATACGCAGTATTTT. As protein: CASRLGLAGPDTQYF.

The chain combines TRBV29-1 with TRBJ1-2, with D unclear. V lost 7 bases and J lost 1, with 10 bases in between. CDR1 and CDR2 (germline): SQVTM, ANQGSEA. The CDR3 is 12 amino acids. CDR3 residues: CSAPVLNYGYTF. The CDR3 DNA follows: TGCAGCGCTCCCGTTCTTAACTATGGCTACACCTTC.

This clonotype was picked up many times. V usage is TRBV19 and J usage is TRBJ1-5, with 10 nucleotides matching TRBD1. Germline V CDR1 and CDR2: LNHDA, SQIVND (reference sequence). CDR3 length: 17 amino acids. Losses at the gene ends were 4 bases for V and 2 bases for J; bases not matched to a gene: 8. The CDR3 nucleotides read TGTGCCAGTAGTACTGACAGGGGGCGGGTTGGCAATCAGCCCCAGCATTTT. It codes for CASSTDRGRVGNQPQHF.

This clonotype has at least ten counts. The chain has TRBV20-1 and TRBJ2-7, with 9 bases that match TRBD2. CDR1 and CDR2 from the germline V gene are DFQATT and SNEGSKA (reference sequence). The CDR3 is 16 residues long. J lost 2 bases, V lost 5 bases, and 13 bases had no gene match. In nucleotides, the CDR3 is TGCAGTGCTGCGGGGCTAGCGGGACGGGCCACCTACGAGCAGTACTTC. Amino acid sequence: CSAAGLAGRATYEQYF.

This clonotype occurred many times. The gene calls are TRBV24-1 and TRBJ2-2, with D unresolved. This CDR3 contains 15 residues. The germline V gene has CDR1 KGHDR and CDR2 SFDVKD. Trimming took off 3 bases at V and 2 bases at J, with 9 bases between the two ends. DNA of the CDR3: TGTGCCACCAGTGATATCCGGGCCAACACCGGGGAGCTGTTTTTT. Protein sequence: CATSDIRANTGELFF.

In its sample, this clonotype was seen many times. The chain is built from TRBV5-1 and TRBJ2-7; tentatively, D is TRBD2 (6 bases). With 4 bases removed from V and 8 bases from J, the gap between germline ends came to 19 bases. The CDR3 is 14 residues long. The germline CDR1 and CDR2 sequences are SGHRS and YFSETQ. Here the CDR3 DNA reads TGCGCCAGCAGCGTAGCGTTAGAGGGGAGGAAGCAGTACTTC. Translated, it gives CASSVALEGRKQYF.

The sample holds many counts of this clonotype. CDR3 sequence reads: CASARTGPYEQYF. As DNA, the CDR3 is TGTGCCAGCGCCCGGACGGGGCCGTACGAGCAGTACTTC. V is TRBV27 and J is TRBJ2-7, with D perhaps matching TRBD1 or TRBD2 (5 bases each). Germline lookup yields CDR1 MNHEY and CDR2 SMNVEV (reference sequence). With 8 bases removed from V and 4 bases from J, the gap between germline ends came to 15 bases. This CDR3 is built from 13 residues.

This clonotype was counted ten times or more. The CDR3 spells CASSLSEGGEQYF. CDR3 in DNA: TGCGCCAGCAGCTTGAGCGAGGGTGGGGAGCAGTACTTC. The chain employs TRBV5-1 and TRBJ2-7, with D perhaps matching TRBD2 (5 bases). CDR1 and CDR2 from the germline V gene are SGHRS and YFSETQ. The CDR3 runs 13 residues. The V and J ends lost 1 base and 7 bases respectively, with 12 bases between them.

This clonotype was seen at least ten times. CDR3 amino acids: CASSYMDRDGYTF. The CDR3 nucleotides are TGTGCCAGCAGTTACATGGACAGAGATGGCTACACCTTC. V usage is TRBV6-5 and J usage is TRBJ1-2, with D perhaps matching TRBD1 (6 bases). The V and J ends lost 2 bases and 6 bases respectively, with 10 bases between them. The CDR3 has 13 amino acids. CDR1 is MNHEY, CDR2 SVGAGI, per germline.

This clonotype was counted at least ten times. The chain uses TRBV28 and TRBJ2-4, with D maybe TRBD1 (5 bases). The CDR3 totals 13 residues. The V gene lost 6 bases and the J gene lost 3 bases, with 9 bases spanning the gap. The V gene's germline CDR1 is MDHEN and CDR2 SYDVKM. The CDR3 loop is CASRQGSKNIQYF. The DNA for the CDR3 is TGTGCCAGCAGGCAGGGCAGCAAAAACATTCAGTACTTC.

This clonotype occurred many times. The J gene is TRBJ2-5, the V gene TRBV7-6; the D is unclear. This CDR3 spans 13 amino acids. Per the germline V gene, CDR1 is SGHVS and CDR2 is FNYEAQ. V gave up 4 bases and J gave up 5 bases, with 11 bases separating them. The CDR3 sequence is CASSSTWVETQYF. The DNA for the CDR3 is TGTGCCAGCAGCTCAACCTGGGTGGAGACCCAGTACTTC.

This clonotype was recorded at least ten times. The chain combines TRBV6-5 with TRBJ1-1, with D hard to call. The germline V and J ends were trimmed by 0 bases and 11 bases, with 10 bases remaining between them. Germline CDR1 is MNHEY and CDR2 is SVGAGI. The CDR3 is made up of 12 amino acids. The CDR3 bases are TGTGCCAGCAGTTACTCGAGAAGGTTTGCTTTCTTT. The encoded protein is CASSYSRRFAFF.

The genes are TRBV6-4 and TRBJ2-3; 9 bases line up with TRBD1. CDR1 is MRHNA and CDR2 is SNTAGT in the germline V gene. Trimming at V came to 4 bases and at J to 1 base, leaving 0 bases not matched to a gene. This CDR3 contains 14 residues. The CDR3 is CASSGTGGTDTQYF. The DNA of the CDR3 is TGTGCCAGCAGTGGGACAGGGGGCACAGATACGCAGTATTTT.

The V call is TRBV12-3 or TRBV12-4, the J call TRBJ1-3; 8 bases align to TRBD1. This CDR3 has 16 amino acids. Trimming at V came to 6 bases and at J to 0 bases, leaving 7 bases not matched to a gene. CDR3 nucleotide sequence: TGTGCCAGCAGGGGGACAGGTCCCTTCTCTGGAAACACCATATATTTT. It specifies CASRGTGPFSGNTIYF.

This clonotype was counted ten times or more. The chain uses TRBV28 and TRBJ2-7; 9 bases align to TRBD1. V dropped 5 bases and J dropped 2; count of bases not matched to a gene: 7. This CDR3 has 15 amino acids. CDR1 and CDR2 (germline): MDHEN, SYDVKM. The CDR3 sequence is CASSLQGAPTYEQYF. For the CDR3, the DNA is TGTGCCAGCAGTCTACAGGGGGCCCCAACCTACGAGCAGTACTTC.

This clonotype was seen ten or more times. This chain uses TRBV6-1 with TRBJ2-2; TRBD1 matches at 8 bases. CDR3 length: 15 amino acids. J gave up 2 bases and V 6 bases, and 5 bases lay outside the gene matches. Per germline, CDR1 MNHNS and CDR2 SASEGT. This CDR3 is CASRRTGSNTGELFF. CDR3 sequence (DNA): TGTGCCAGCAGAAGGACAGGGAGTAACACCGGGGAGCTGTTTTTT.

At least ten counts were recorded for this clonotype. This chain's CDR3 is CASSVGILAGVSEQYF. The CDR3, as DNA: TGTGCCAGCAGCGTAGGTATTCTAGCGGGAGTCTCCGAGCAGTACTTC. The chain employs TRBV9 and TRBJ2-7; 10 nucleotides align to TRBD2. From germline, CDR1 is SGDLS and CDR2 YYNGEE. Germline trimming cut 0 bases from V and 6 bases from J; bases unmatched to any gene: 9. This CDR3 region has 16 residues.

This rearrangement joins TRBV20-1 to TRBJ1-6, with a weak D call TRBD1 (5 bases). There are 14 residues in the CDR3. V lost 3 bases to trimming and J lost 7 bases, with 13 bases between them. Germline V CDR1 and CDR2: DFQATT, SNEGSKA (reference sequence). CDR3: CSARGQPGNSPLHF. DNA of the CDR3: TGCAGTGCTAGGGGGCAACCGGGGAATTCACCCCTCCACTTT.

This clonotype was picked up many times. The J gene is TRBJ2-7, the V gene TRBV5-1, with D tentatively TRBD2 (5 bases). The CDR3 sequence is 15 residues long. With 1 base removed from V and 5 bases from J, the gap between germline ends came to 16 bases. Germline loops: CDR1 SGHRS, CDR2 YFSETQ. This CDR3 is CASSLFRPGIDEQYF. CDR3 bases: TGCGCCAGCAGCTTGTTCCGGCCCGGGATCGACGAGCAGTACTTC.

This clonotype was seen repeatedly, ten times or more. This rearrangement joins TRBV2 to TRBJ2-5; D could derive from TRBD1 or TRBD2 (5 bases each). Germline values: CDR1 SNHLY, CDR2 FYNNEI. Trimming removed 7 bases at V and 8 bases at J, with 17 bases between. This CDR3 region has 13 residues. The CDR3 region has the DNA TGTGCCAGCACTCGGGACCTAAAGGCTACCCAGTACTTC. It translates to CASTRDLKATQYF.

This clonotype appeared many times. The V call is TRBV18, the J call TRBJ1-3; no clear D gene. V lost 3 bases and J 0 bases, leaving 9 bases between the germline ends. The length of the CDR3 is 15 residues. The germline V gene encodes CDR1 KGHSH and CDR2 LQKENI. Here the CDR3 reads CASSPSRNSGNTIYF. The CDR3 coding sequence is TGTGCCAGCTCACCTTCCCGAAACTCTGGAAACACCATATATTTT.

There are many counts of this clonotype. This chain connects TRBV2 to TRBJ2-5, with 9 bases identical to TRBD1. This CDR3 has 13 amino acids. The ends lost 10 bases at V and 5 bases at J; junction bases unmatched: 8. CDR1 and CDR2 (germline): SNHLY, FYNNEI. CDR3 sequence reads: CATLRDREETQYF. The CDR3 coding sequence is TGTGCCACCCTCCGGGACAGGGAGGAGACCCAGTACTTC.

This clonotype was observed at least ten times. The chain links TRBV19 to TRBJ1-1; D is perhaps TRBD1 (6 bases). The germline V gene has CDR1 LNHDA and CDR2 SQIVND (reference sequence). The CDR3 has 14 amino acids. Trimming took 5 bases from V and 5 from J, leaving 15 bases between them. CDR3: CASSAQGRGTEAFF. In DNA form, the CDR3 reads TGTGCCAGTAGTGCACAGGGAAGGGGTACTGAAGCTTTCTTT.